These 27 T cell receptor beta chains were all obtained from the same sample, sequenced in a study of a mutant IDH1 vaccine in newly diagnosed glioma. No antigen is known for these receptors. Stated time point: week 5, during vaccination. One vaccine dose held 300 ug of mutant IDH1 20-mer peptide and came with topical imiquimod. Data came from immunoSEQ multiplex PCR; TCRdb stores just in-frame clones and leaves some out. Of 75,000 to 85,000 clones listed, about 91% were seen once; the top ten hold about 0.61%. Sequences were derived from PBMCs, sampled from a glioma patient whose treatment included an IDH1 peptide vaccine. The receptors here all came from a woman aged 50 to 60 with glioma.

J is TRBJ2-7 and V is TRBV5-1; TRBD2 aligns across 12 bases. Germline loops: CDR1 SGHRS, CDR2 YFSETQ. V lost 3 bases to trimming and J lost 2 bases; unmatched junction nucleotides: 3. The CDR3 extends over 15 amino acids. CDR3 loop: CASSWTSGATYEQYF. CDR3 bases: TGCGCCAGCAGCTGGACTAGCGGGGCCACCTACGAGCAGTACTTC. The variable domain in full, completed from reference TRBV5-1 and TRBJ2-7, reads KAGVTQTPRYLIKTRGQQVTLSCSPISGHRSVSWYQQTPGQGLQFLFEYFSETQRNKGNFPGRFSGRQFSNSRSEMNVSTLELGDSALYLCASSWTSGATYEQYFGPGTRLTVT.

The CDR3 bases are TGTGCCAGCAGCCAAGAACGTCGAGAAGGGGAGCTGTTTTTT. Its protein product is CASSQERREGELFF. V usage is TRBV4-2 and J usage is TRBJ2-2; D is ambiguous. CDR3 length: 14 residues. With 0 bases removed from V and 8 bases from J, the gap between germline ends came to 10 bases. From germline, CDR1 is LGHNA and CDR2 YNFKEQ.

This clone was counted a few times. The chain uses TRBV2 and TRBJ1-1; D is perhaps TRBD1 (6 bases). CDR1 and CDR2 (germline): SNHLY, FYNNEI. The V end lost 7 bases, the J end lost 4 bases, and 10 bases lay between the germline ends. The CDR3 is 12 residues long. The CDR3 DNA sequence: TGTGCCAGCAACCAGGGGATCACTGAAGCTTTCTTT. It codes for CASNQGITEAFF.

This clone has just one count. V and J are TRBV21-1 and TRBJ2-7; the table calls TRBD2, which could not be checked here. TRBV21-1 is termed a pseudogene. The CDR3 sequence is 18 residues long. Written as DNA, the CDR3 is TGTGCCAGCAGAGTACCCTCGGGGGACCCGGCCCCTCCGGTACAGCAGTACTTC. The encoded protein is CASRVPSGDPAPPVQQYF.

This clone appeared a single time. The gene calls are TRBV5-1 and TRBJ1-4; weak D call: TRBD1 (6 bases). The germline CDR1 and CDR2 sequences are SGHRS and YFSETQ. CDR3 size: 15 residues. Between the trimmed V and J ends, which lost 3 bases and 6 bases, there was a span of 15 bases. DNA of the CDR3: TGCGCCAGCAGCTCGGGGGGCCAGGACCATGAAAAACTGTTTTTT. Translation gives CASSSGGQDHEKLFF.

The V gene is TRBV30, the J gene TRBJ2-2, with D perhaps assigned TRBD1 or TRBD2 (5 bases each). There are 15 residues in the CDR3. Germline values: CDR1 GTSNPN, CDR2 SVGIG (reference sequence). Between the trimmed V and J ends, which lost 4 bases and 1 base, there was a span of 13 bases. Written as DNA, the CDR3 is TGTGCCTGGAACCAGGGACGGATGAACACCGGGGAGCTGTTTTTT. Translating gives CAWNQGRMNTGELFF.

This clone was detected a few times. V is TRBV28 and J is TRBJ1-1; 7 nucleotides match TRBD1. The CDR3 has 13 residues. Germline V gene data show CDR1 as MDHEN and CDR2 as SYDVKM. Germline trimming cut 5 bases from V and 10 bases from J; bases unmatched to any gene: 10. The CDR3 DNA reads TGTGCCAGCAGTCAGGTGACAGGGCGGGGAGCTTTCTTT. It translates to CASSQVTGRGAFF.

The chain joins TRBV27 to TRBJ2-7; 8 positions match TRBD1. V shed 3 bases and J 2 bases; nucleotides not matched to a gene: 12. From germline, CDR1 is MNHEY and CDR2 SMNVEV (reference sequence). There are 17 residues in the CDR3. CDR3 DNA sequence: TGTGCCAGCAGTTTCCGGGCAGGGGGCAACTATACCTACGAGCAGTACTTC. As protein: CASSFRAGGNYTYEQYF.

The chain carries TRBV6-5 and TRBJ2-3, with TRBD2 as a possible D gene (6 bases). V dropped 1 base and J dropped 1 base, with 12 bases sitting between them. Germline CDR1 MNHEY, CDR2 SVGAGI. The CDR3 is 16 amino acids. CDR3 nucleotide sequence: TGTGCCAGCAGTTACTACAGACCGGGGGGCACAGATACGCAGTATTTT. It specifies CASSYYRPGGTDTQYF.

J is TRBJ1-6 and V is TRBV11-2; D may be TRBD1 (6 bases). Looked up from germline, CDR1 is SGHAT and CDR2 is FQNNGV. The CDR3 runs 16 residues. Trimming pared 2 bases from V and 6 bases from J, leaving 14 bases between. The CDR3 reads CASSLNGVRGNSPLHF. The CDR3 DNA sequence: TGTGCCAGCAGCTTAAATGGTGTCAGGGGTAATTCACCCCTCCACTTT. The full variable domain, with the rest looked up from reference TRBV11-2 and TRBJ1-6, is EAGVAQSPRYKIIEKRQSVAFWCNPISGHATLYWYQQILGQGPKLLIQFQNNGVVDDSQLPKDRFSAERLKGVDSTLKIQPAKLEDSAVYLCASSLNGVRGNSPLHFGNGTRLTVT.

The chain employs TRBV27 and TRBJ1-2; a possible D gene is TRBD1 (5 bases). This CDR3 comprises 14 residues. V lost 5 bases, J lost 5 bases, and 15 bases lay in between. Germline assignment: CDR1 MNHEY and CDR2 SMNVEV (reference sequence). CDR3: CASSVAGTAYGYTF. The CDR3, as DNA: TGTGCCAGCAGTGTTGCCGGGACGGCTTATGGCTACACCTTC.

V is TRBV5-6 and J is TRBJ1-5; D may be TRBD1 (5 bases). Germline V gene sequence: CDR1 SGHDT, CDR2 YYEEEE. CDR3 length: 13 residues. Trimming shortened V by 0 bases and J by 9 bases, and 10 bases separated the two germline ends. CDR3 sequence (DNA): TGTGCCAGCAGCTTGGGGGGGAGTTGGCCCCAGCATTTT. The encoded protein is CASSLGGSWPQHF.

The chain links TRBV19 to TRBJ2-7; D is perhaps TRBD1 or TRBD2 (6 bases each). Germline V gene lookup returns CDR1 LNHDA and CDR2 SQIVND (reference sequence). Trimming took 4 bases from V and 1 from J, leaving 14 bases between them. The CDR3 consists of 15 residues. The CDR3 region has the DNA TGTGCCAGTAGTACCCTGGGGGGCCTATCCTACGAGCAGTACTTC. Residues: CASSTLGGLSYEQYF.

The V call is TRBV12-5, the J call TRBJ2-1, with a tentative D call TRBD1 (6 bases). The CDR3 is 13 residues long. In germline, CDR1 is LGHNT, CDR2 FRNRAP. With 6 bases removed from V and 6 bases from J, the gap between germline ends came to 12 bases. CDR3: CASGQGEGNEQFF. CDR3 DNA sequence: TGTGCTAGTGGACAGGGTGAGGGCAATGAGCAGTTCTTC.

Remarks on this clone: An end of the junction differs from the germline gene, which may be a read error. The V call is TRBV5-1, the J call TRBJ2-1; 7 bases match TRBD2. Germline V gives CDR1 SGHRS, CDR2 YFSETQ. CDR3 length: 13 amino acids. CDR3 amino acids: CASSDAGARECLF. The DNA of the CDR3 is TGCGCCAGCAGCGACGCTGGGGCGCGGGAGTGCCTCTTC.

J is TRBJ2-1 and V is TRBV11-2, with TRBD2 matching 12 bases. CDR1 is SGHAT, CDR2 FQNNGV, per germline. The V and J ends lost 8 bases and 2 bases, in that order; junction bases with no gene match: 1. The length of the CDR3 is 14 residues. CDR3 region: CASRLAGAYNEQFF. For the CDR3, the DNA is TGTGCCAGCCGACTAGCGGGAGCCTACAATGAGCAGTTCTTC.

This sequence joins TRBV7-6 and TRBJ2-4; 9 bases agree with TRBD1. The J segment lost 6 bases and the V segment lost 3 bases, leaving 0 bases of the junction unmatched. Germline CDR1 reads SGHVS; CDR2 reads FNYEAQ. The CDR3 is 13 residues long. For the CDR3, the DNA is TGTGCCAGCAGCTTGACAGGGGGAAACATTCAGTACTTC. Translated: CASSLTGGNIQYF.

The chain uses TRBV4-1 and TRBJ2-7; weak D call: TRBD2 (6 bases). Trimming removed 1 base at V and 6 bases at J, with 10 bases between. This CDR3 is 13 amino acids long. Germline V gene sequence: CDR1 MGHRA, CDR2 YSYEKL. The CDR3 sequence: CASSQGRGGEQYF. The CDR3 nucleotides are TGCGCCAGCAGCCAAGGCCGGGGAGGCGAGCAGTACTTC.

The genes are TRBV7-8 and TRBJ1-4; no clear D. This CDR3 comprises 15 residues. The germline V gene encodes CDR1 SGHVS and CDR2 FQNEAQ. V was shortened by 1 base and J by 8 bases, with 14 bases between the two germline ends. CDR3 sequence reads: CASSLEVYQGEKLFF. As DNA, the CDR3 is TGTGCCAGCAGCTTAGAGGTCTACCAAGGAGAAAAACTGTTTTTT.

Comment on this clone: This CDR3 is also generated by other DNA sequences in the sample. This chain joins TRBV2 and TRBJ1-5; D possibly corresponds to TRBD1 (6 bases). V dropped 7 bases and J dropped 3 bases, with 10 bases sitting between them. Germline CDR1 reads SNHLY; CDR2 reads FYNNEI. The CDR3 has 13 amino acids. CDR3 sequence: CASKRDNNQPQHF. The CDR3 DNA is TGTGCCAGCAAACGGGACAACAATCAGCCCCAGCATTTT.

The rearrangement joins TRBV10-3 to TRBJ1-5; D perhaps matches TRBD1 (6 bases). The CDR3 spans 18 residues. Between the trimmed V and J ends, which lost 5 bases and 1 base, there was a span of 21 bases. Germline V lookup: CDR1 ENHRY, CDR2 SYGVKD. The chain's CDR3 is CAISSPQGQELSNQPQHF. In DNA form, the CDR3 reads TGTGCCATCAGTAGTCCTCAGGGGCAGGAGTTGAGCAATCAGCCCCAGCATTTT.

The rearrangement uses TRBV6-5 and TRBJ2-5, with D tentatively TRBD1 (6 bases). From germline, CDR1 is MNHEY and CDR2 SVGAGI. V was pared by 5 bases and J by 11 bases, with 18 bases between. The CDR3 sequence is 13 residues long. Here the CDR3 DNA reads TGTGCCAGCAGTACCGACAGGCGTGGGGAGCAGTACTTC. Translated, it gives CASSTDRRGEQYF.

The chain carries TRBV9 and TRBJ2-2; the match to TRBD1 covers 9 bases. This CDR3 is 18 amino acids long. V trimming: 0 bases; J trimming: 5 bases; junction bases outside the gene matches: 11. CDR1 is SGDLS and CDR2 is YYNGEE in the germline V gene. The CDR3 loop reads CASSVAGTGLGKTGELFF. The CDR3 nucleotides read TGTGCCAGCAGCGTAGCCGGGACAGGGCTGGGGAAAACCGGGGAGCTGTTTTTT. Looking up the rest from reference TRBV9 and TRBJ2-2 gives the full variable domain: DSGVTQTPKHLITATGQRVTLRCSPRSGDLSVYWYQQSLDQGLQFLIQYYNGEERAKGNILERFSAQQFPDLHSELNLSSLELGDSALYFCASSVAGTGLGKTGELFFGEGSRLTVL.

V gene TRBV6-5 combines with J gene TRBJ1-6; D ambiguous. Germline V gene sequence: CDR1 MNHEY, CDR2 SVGAGI. The CDR3 is 16 residues long. The V end lost 2 bases, the J end lost 9 bases, and 17 bases lay between the germline ends. CDR3 amino acids: CASSYRWPVGSSPLHF. In DNA form, the CDR3 reads TGTGCCAGCAGTTACCGCTGGCCAGTGGGGAGTTCACCCCTCCACTTT.

The J gene is TRBJ2-1, the V gene TRBV4-1; TRBD2 might be the D (6 bases). Trimming shortened V by 1 base and J by 3 bases, and 16 bases separated the two germline ends. The CDR3 covers 17 residues. Germline CDR1 reads MGHRA; CDR2 reads YSYEKL. DNA for the CDR3: TGCGCCAGCAGCCAAGTCGATCTGGGACTGAGCTACAATGAGCAGTTCTTC. Translated, it gives CASSQVDLGLSYNEQFF.

V is TRBV6-5 and J is TRBJ1-5, with 9 bases identical to TRBD1. This CDR3 is 15 amino acids long. In germline, CDR1 is MNHEY, CDR2 SVGAGI. With 6 bases clipped from V and 5 bases from J, the junction kept 8 bases outside the gene matches. CDR3 loop: CASSRGQGGDQPQHF. CDR3 DNA sequence: TGTGCCAGCAGCCGGGGACAGGGAGGAGATCAGCCCCAGCATTTT.

This chain uses TRBV7-3 with TRBJ2-5, with a possible D match to TRBD1 (6 bases). Germline V gene sequence: CDR1 SGHTA, CDR2 FQGTGA. CDR3 length: 13 residues. The V gene lost 5 bases and the J gene lost 3 bases, with 10 bases spanning the gap. Here the CDR3 DNA reads TGTGCCAGCAGCGTGTACAGGGAAGAGACCCAGTACTTC. As protein: CASSVYREETQYF.